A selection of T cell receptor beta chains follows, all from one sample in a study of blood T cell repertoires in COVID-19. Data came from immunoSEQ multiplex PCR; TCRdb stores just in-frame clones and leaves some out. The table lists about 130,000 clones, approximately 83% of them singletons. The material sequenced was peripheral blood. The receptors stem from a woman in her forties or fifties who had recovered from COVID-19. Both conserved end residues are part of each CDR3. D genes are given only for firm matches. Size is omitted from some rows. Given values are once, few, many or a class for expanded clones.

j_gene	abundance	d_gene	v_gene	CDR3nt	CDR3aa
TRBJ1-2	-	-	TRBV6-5	TGTGCCAGCAGTTACCAGATGCAGGATAGTTACACCTTC	CASSYQMQDSYTF
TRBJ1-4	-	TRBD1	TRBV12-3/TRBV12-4	TGTGCCAGCGGTCGGGACAGGAATGAAAAACTGTTTTTT	CASGRDRNEKLFF
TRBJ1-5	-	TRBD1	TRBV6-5	TGTGCCAGCAGACAGGGGGCTAGCAATCAGCCCCAGCATTTT	CASRQGASNQPQHF
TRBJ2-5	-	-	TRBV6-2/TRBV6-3	TGTGCCAGCAGTCCCTCCCGATTGATGGGAGTAGAGACCCAGTACTTC	CASSPSRLMGVETQYF
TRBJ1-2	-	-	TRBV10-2	TGCGCCAGCAGGGGCGACACAAACTATGGCTACACCTTC	CASRGDTNYGYTF
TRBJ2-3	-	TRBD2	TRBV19	TGTGCCAGTCGGCTAGCGGGAGGACTAGATACGCAGTATTTT	CASRLAGGLDTQYF
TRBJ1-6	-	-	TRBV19	TGTGCCAGTAGACAGGTGGATAATTCACCCCTCCACTTT	CASRQVDNSPLHF
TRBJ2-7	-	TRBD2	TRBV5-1	TGCGCCAGCAGCTTCCGGACTAGCGGGGGCTACGAGCAGTACTTC	CASSFRTSGGYEQYF
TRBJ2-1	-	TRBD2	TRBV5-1	TGCGTTTCAAATAGCGGGGAGAGCTCCTACAATGAGCAGTTCTTC	CVSNSGESSYNEQFF
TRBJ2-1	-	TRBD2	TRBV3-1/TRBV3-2	TGTGCCAGCAGCCTAAGCAGGACTAGCGGGAGTTTCGATGAGCAGTTCTTC	CASSLSRTSGSFDEQFF
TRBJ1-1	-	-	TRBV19	TGTGCCAGTTCGGACCTCGGGACTCCTAAGCGTGAAGCTTTCTTT	CASSDLGTPKREAFF
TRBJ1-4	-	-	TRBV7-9	TGTGCCAGCAGCTCTCAGGGAGGGGAGAATGAAAAACTGTTTTTT	CASSSQGGENEKLFF
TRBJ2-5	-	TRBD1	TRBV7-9	TGTGCCAGCAGCTTACCTCCCGGGACAGGGGGCGCGGAGACCCAGTACTTC	CASSLPPGTGGAETQYF
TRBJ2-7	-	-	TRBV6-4	TGTGCCAGCAGTGACTCGCGGGGGCACCCGTACTACGAGCAGTACTTC	CASSDSRGHPYYEQYF
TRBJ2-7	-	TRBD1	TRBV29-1	TGCAGCGTTGTTGGACAGGGGTTACGGGCTGGCGACGAGCAGTACTTC	CSVVGQGLRAGDEQYF
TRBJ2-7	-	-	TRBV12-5	TGTGCTAGTGGTTTGGTCTCTAGCCCTCTCTACGAGCAGTACTTC	CASGLVSSPLYEQYF
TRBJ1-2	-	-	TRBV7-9	TGTGCCAGCAGCTCTTGGGGGGATAACTATGGCTACACCTTC	CASSSWGDNYGYTF
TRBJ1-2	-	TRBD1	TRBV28	TGTGCCAGCAGAGAGACAGGGACGCTTGGCTATGGCTACACCTTC	CASRETGTLGYGYTF
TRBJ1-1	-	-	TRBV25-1	TGTGCCAGCAGGGCAAGAGGTAGCACTAAAGCTTTCTTT	CASRARGSTKAFF
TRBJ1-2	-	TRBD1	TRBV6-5	TGTGCCAGCAGTTACTCGAACCCGACAGGGATGGGTGGCTACACCTTC	CASSYSNPTGMGGYTF
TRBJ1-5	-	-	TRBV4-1	TGCGCCAGCAGCCAGGGGGACACCTTTTACAATCAGCCCCAGCATTTT	CASSQGDTFYNQPQHF
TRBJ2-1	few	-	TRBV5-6	TGTGCCAGCAGCATACAGGGAATTGGGGCCCGAACGATCTTC	CASSIQGIGARTIF
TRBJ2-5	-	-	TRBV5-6	TGTGCCAGCAGCTTGGCCGGGGTTGAGTACTTC	CASSLAGVEYF
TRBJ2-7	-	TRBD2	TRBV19	TGTGCCAGTAGTATAGAGAAAGCCGGGACTAGCGACGAGCAGTACTTC	CASSIEKAGTSDEQYF
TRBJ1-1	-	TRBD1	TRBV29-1	TGCAGCGTGAGGGGGCAGCGTTACACTGAAGCTTTCTTT	CSVRGQRYTEAFF
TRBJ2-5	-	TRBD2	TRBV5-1	TGCGCCAGCAGCTTCATAGGGACTAGCGAAGAGACCCAGTACTTC	CASSFIGTSEETQYF
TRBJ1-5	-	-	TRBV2	TGTGCCAGCAGACTTCAAACGCGCAATCAGCCCCAGCATTTT	CASRLQTRNQPQHF
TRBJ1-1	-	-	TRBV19	TGTGCCCTAGTACCCCCTCTAGGCATAATTGGGTACACTGAAGCTTTCTTT	CALVPPLGIIGYTEAFF
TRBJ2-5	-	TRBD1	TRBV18	TGTGCCAGCTCAGCGTCAGGGGGCCAAGAGACCCAGTACTTC	CASSASGGQETQYF
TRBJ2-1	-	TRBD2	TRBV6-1	TGTGCCAGCAGTGAACGGTCTAGCGGGAATGGTGAGCAGTTCTTC	CASSERSSGNGEQFF
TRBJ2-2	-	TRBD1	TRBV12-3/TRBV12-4	TGTGCCAGCAGGGCGCAGGGGGCCGGGGAGCTGTTTTTT	CASRAQGAGELFF
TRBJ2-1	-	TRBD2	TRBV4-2	TGTGCCAGCAGCCAAGAGGCTAGCGGGAGCTACAATGAGCAGTTCTTC	CASSQEASGSYNEQFF
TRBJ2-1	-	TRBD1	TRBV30	TGTGCCTGGAGTGTAAATTCGGACAGGAGAAGCTCCTACAATGAGCAGTTCTTC	CAWSVNSDRRSSYNEQFF
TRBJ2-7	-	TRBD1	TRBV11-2	TGTGCCAGCAGGAAATCTCAGGGGGCAGTCTACGAGCAGTACTTC	CASRKSQGAVYEQYF